The clone carrying this T cell receptor beta chain was seen more than once but under ten times. The antigen is unknown. These data belong to a study of T cell repertoires in cytomegalovirus infection. Background on the study: CMV infection and matching HLA type were both indicated by public TCR beta signatures.

This CDR3 is 18 amino acids long. V shed 2 bases and J 9 bases; nucleotides not matched to a gene: 15. Per germline, CDR1 WSHSY and CDR2 SAAADI. TCRdb passed the reads through MiXCR, listing each CDR3 protein once. The sample yields fewer than 950,000 distinct CDR3 sequences, approximately 30% seen once. General study results and limits: Of the TCR beta families, the public ones yielded a cumulative frequency that identified carriers of CMV plus the relevant HLA.

The V call is TRBV10-2, the J call TRBJ2-1, with TRBD2 matching 11 bases. Sequenced here: cultured CD8+ T cells from PBMCs, sampled from culture after CMV antigen stimulation. The sequence was collected from a human donor in good health (CMV status not recorded). Some clones in this sample may be carry-over from other donors' samples. In nucleotides, the CDR3 is TGCGCCAGCAGTGAGAGGGCTAGCGGGGGGTCCCCTAGAGGTGAGCAGTTCTTC. This encodes CASSERASGGSPRGEQFF.